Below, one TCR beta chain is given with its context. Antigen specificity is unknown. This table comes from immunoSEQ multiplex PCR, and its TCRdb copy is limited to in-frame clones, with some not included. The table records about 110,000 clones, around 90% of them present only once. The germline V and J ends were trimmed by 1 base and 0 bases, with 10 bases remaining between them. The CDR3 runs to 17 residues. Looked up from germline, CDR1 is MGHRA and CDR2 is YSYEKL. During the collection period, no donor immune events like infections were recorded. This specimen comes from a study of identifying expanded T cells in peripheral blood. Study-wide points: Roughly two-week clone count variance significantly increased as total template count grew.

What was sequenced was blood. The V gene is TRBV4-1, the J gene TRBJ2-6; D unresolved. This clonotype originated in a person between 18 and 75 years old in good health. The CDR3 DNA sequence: TGCGCCAGCAGCCAAGGCATGGTGATCTCTGGGGCCAACGTCCTGACTTTC. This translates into CASSQGMVISGANVLTF.